This entry features one TCR beta chain sequence. Sequencing used immunoSEQ multiplex PCR; TCRdb keeps in-frame clones, though not all of them. The sample carries fewer than 350,000 clones, around 81% recorded once. The data derive from a study of blood T cell repertoires in COVID-19. The CDR3 is 12 residues long. The germline V gene has CDR1 WNHNN and CDR2 SYGVQD (reference sequence). Trimming removed 9 bases from V and 3 bases from J, with 11 bases in between. The receptor was isolated from an older woman with active or convalescent COVID-19. The chain recombines TRBV10-1 with TRBJ1-2; no reliable D call. The sequencing input was peripheral blood. The CDR3 DNA is TGCGCCAGTTTTAGAGTCGACTATGGCTACACCTTC. It codes for CASFRVDYGYTF.